This paragraph reports one T cell receptor (beta chain). Antigen: not known. The data were taken from a study of CD8 T cells in ankylosing spondylitis. General study findings and limits: A motif in TCR beta, a set of eight highly homologous variants, appeared characteristic of ankylosing spondylitis blood.

Quantitative 5'-RACE with molecular barcodes produced the TCR beta libraries. Via MiXCR, TCRdb re-called the 5' RACE reads, giving one row per CDR3 protein. Of 290,000 or so distinct CDR3 sequences listed, under 25% are singletons. Per germline, CDR1 KGHDR and CDR2 SFDVKD. There are 12 residues in the CDR3. V was clipped by 10 bases and J by 4 bases; unmatched bases: 4. This rearrangement joins TRBV24-1 to TRBJ2-3; 7 bases agree with TRBD2. Sequenced: blood, either unsorted or a sorted T cell fraction (not recorded which). This TCR derives from a female donor with ankylosing spondylitis or in good health (not recorded which). The CDR3 spells CATAGSADTQYF. In DNA, the CDR3 is TGTGCCACAGCGGGATCGGCAGATACGCAGTATTTT.